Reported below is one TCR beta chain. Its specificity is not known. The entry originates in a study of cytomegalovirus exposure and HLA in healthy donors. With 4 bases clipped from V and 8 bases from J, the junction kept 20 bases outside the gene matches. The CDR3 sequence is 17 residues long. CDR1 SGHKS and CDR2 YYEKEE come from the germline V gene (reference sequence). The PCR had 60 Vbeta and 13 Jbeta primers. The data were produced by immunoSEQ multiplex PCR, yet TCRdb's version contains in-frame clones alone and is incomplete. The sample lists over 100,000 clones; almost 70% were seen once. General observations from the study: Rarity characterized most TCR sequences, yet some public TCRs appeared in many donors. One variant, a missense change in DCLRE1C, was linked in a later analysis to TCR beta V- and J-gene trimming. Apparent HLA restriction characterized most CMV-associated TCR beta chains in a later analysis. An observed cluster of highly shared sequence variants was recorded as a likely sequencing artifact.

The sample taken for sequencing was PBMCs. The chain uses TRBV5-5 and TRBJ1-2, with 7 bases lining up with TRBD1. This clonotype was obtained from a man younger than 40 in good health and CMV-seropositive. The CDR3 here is CASSRSGSGTEGRGYTF. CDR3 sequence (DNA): TGTGCCAGCAGCCGATCAGGAAGTGGGACAGAGGGGAGAGGCTACACCTTC.